This T cell receptor beta chain was found in a study of T cells in Graves' hyperthyroidism and ophthalmopathy. Authors of the study amplified TCR beta CDR3 regions from RNA transcripts. With the HTBI primer set, the TCR CDR3 went through a first round of RT-PCR. TCRdb itself ran the multiplex PCR reads through MiXCR, one entry per CDR3 protein. The data contain 350,000 or so distinct CDR3 sequences, about 18% of them singletons. Trimming left V 3 bases short and J 1 base short, with 7 bases between. CDR3 length: 13 amino acids. Per the germline V gene, CDR1 is LNHDA and CDR2 is SQIVND (reference sequence). Worth noting for this clonotype: The antigen is undetermined.

Findings and limits, study-wide: By a 13 V-J model, ophthalmopathy was set apart from stable hyperthyroidism. In blood, most of the thyroid clonotypes expanded above 0.001 were also present.

Material: blood. This receptor was obtained from a woman aged 25 to 39 with Graves' hyperthyroidism that later progressed to Graves' ophthalmopathy. The V call is TRBV19, the J call TRBJ2-7; D is unclear. CDR3 DNA: TGTGCCAGTAGTATCGTGCCGTCCTACGAGCAGTACTTC. This translates into CASSIVPSYEQYF.